Below are 8 T cell receptor beta chains sequenced from a single sample in a study of shared clonotypes between healthy human individuals. Measured with immunoSEQ multiplex PCR; TCRdb has only the in-frame clones, and not every one. Of roughly 490,000 clones in the sample, 79% are singletons; the top ten hold roughly 12%. The material sequenced was PBMCs. These receptors were collected from a middle-aged woman in good health. Some clones in this sample may be carry-over from other donors' samples.

The V call is TRBV4-1, the J call TRBJ1-2; 7 bases map to TRBD1. J lost 8 bases, V lost 2 bases, and 8 bases had no gene match. CDR1 and CDR2 from the germline V gene are MGHRA and YSYEKL. There are 14 residues in the CDR3. The CDR3 DNA sequence: TGCGCCAGCAGCCAAAACAGGGGATCTTGGGGCTACACCTTC. This encodes CASSQNRGSWGYTF.

As concerns this clone: The junction differs from germline at one of its ends, possibly a read error. V gene TRBV6-1 combines with J gene TRBJ1-2, with D possibly matching TRBD1 (6 bases). CDR3 length: 14 amino acids. Germline V CDR1 and CDR2: MNHNS, SASEGT. CDR3 bases: TGTGTCAGCAGTGAAGCGGGACATCCCTATGGCTACACCTTC. This encodes CVSSEAGHPYGYTF.

V gene TRBV2 combines with J gene TRBJ2-7, with D possibly TRBD2 on 5 matching bases. The V end lost 6 bases, the J end lost 0 bases, and 9 bases lay between the germline ends. There are 13 residues in the CDR3. The germline CDR1 and CDR2 sequences are SNHLY and FYNNEI. CDR3 protein: CASSAGLSYEQYF. In nucleotides, the CDR3 is TGTGCCAGCAGCGCAGGACTCTCCTACGAGCAGTACTTC.

This clone came up once. V is TRBV7-3 and J is TRBJ2-3, with TRBD2 matching over 10 bases. With V trimmed by 5 bases and J by 2 bases, 4 bases remained unmatched. CDR1 is SGHTA and CDR2 is FQGTGA in the germline V gene. The CDR3 covers 15 residues. The CDR3 is CASSLAGAHTDTQYF. Here the CDR3 DNA reads TGTGCCAGCAGCCTAGCGGGAGCTCACACAGATACGCAGTATTTT.

Concerning this clone: The same CDR3 also results from other DNA sequences found in this sample. This chain uses TRBV6-5 with TRBJ1-2; the D is unclear. This CDR3 is 14 amino acids long. Germline V gene sequence: CDR1 MNHEY, CDR2 SVGAGI. Trimming took off 6 bases at V and 2 bases at J, with 13 bases between the two ends. CDR3 in amino acids: CASSLGRRNYGYTF. CDR3 nucleotide sequence: TGTGCCAGCAGCCTTGGGCGGCGCAACTATGGCTACACCTTC.

The J gene is TRBJ2-7, the V gene TRBV6-1; possible D gene TRBD2, 5 bases. The V end was cut by 0 bases, the J end by 2 bases, with 11 bases between. The CDR3 totals 15 residues. From germline, CDR1 is MNHNS and CDR2 SASEGT. The CDR3 DNA is TGTGCCAGCAGTGAAGCATGGAGGCAGCCCTACGAGCAGTACTTC. Translation gives CASSEAWRQPYEQYF.

V gene TRBV11-1 combines with J gene TRBJ2-3; D gene ambiguous. In germline, CDR1 is SGHAT, CDR2 FQDESV (reference sequence). The ends were cut back, 9 bases at V and 0 bases at J, with 13 bases in the middle. This CDR3 comprises 14 residues. The CDR3 protein is CASWNQTSTDTQYF. CDR3 coding DNA: TGTGCCAGTTGGAATCAAACTAGCACAGATACGCAGTATTTT.

This clone has just a few counts. This chain uses TRBV5-1 with TRBJ2-3, with D tentatively TRBD1 or TRBD2 (6 bases each). The germline V and J ends were trimmed by 4 bases and 4 bases, with 16 bases remaining between them. Germline V gene data show CDR1 as SGHRS and CDR2 as YFSETQ. The length of the CDR3 is 15 residues. This CDR3 is CASSPIPGGADTQYF. CDR3 coding DNA: TGCGCCAGCAGCCCCATTCCCGGGGGCGCAGATACGCAGTATTTT.